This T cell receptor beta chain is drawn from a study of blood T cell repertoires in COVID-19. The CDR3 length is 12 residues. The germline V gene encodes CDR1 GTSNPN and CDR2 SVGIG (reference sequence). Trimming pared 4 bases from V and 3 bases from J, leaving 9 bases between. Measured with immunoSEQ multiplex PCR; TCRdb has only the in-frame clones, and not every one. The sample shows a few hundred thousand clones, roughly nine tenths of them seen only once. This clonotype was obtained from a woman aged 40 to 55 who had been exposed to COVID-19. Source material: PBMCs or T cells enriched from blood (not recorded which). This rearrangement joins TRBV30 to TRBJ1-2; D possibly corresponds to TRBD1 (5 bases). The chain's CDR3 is CAWIGGDYGYTF. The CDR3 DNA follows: TGTGCCTGGATCGGGGGAGACTATGGCTACACCTTC.